One and the same sample provided the 28 T cell receptor beta chains below, sequenced in a study of shared clonotypes between healthy human individuals. Here immunoSEQ multiplex PCR was the method, and the copy in TCRdb shows in-frame clones only, minus some. The sample lists hundreds of thousands of clones; more than 85% were seen once. Cells designated naive CD8 were CD45RO-negative and were positively selected for CCR7, with terminally differentiated effector memory CD45RA+ cells excluded. Sequenced: naive CD8+ T cells sorted from blood. The receptors come from a man aged 30 to 39 in good health.

With regard to this clone: At the DNA level, this CDR3 is encoded by other sequences in the same sample as well. V and J are TRBV29-1 and TRBJ2-6; unclear D gene. CDR1 is SQVTM and CDR2 is ANQGSEA in the germline V gene. The germline V and J ends were trimmed by 6 bases and 2 bases, with 8 bases remaining between them. This CDR3 is 13 amino acids long. CDR3 sequence: CSVRMAGANVLTF. CDR3 nucleotide sequence: TGCAGCGTAAGAATGGCTGGGGCCAACGTCCTGACTTTC.

The chain links TRBV10-2 to TRBJ1-3; D perhaps matches TRBD1 (6 bases). CDR1 and CDR2 (germline): WSHSY, SAAADI. The CDR3 has 13 amino acids. Trimming took off 8 bases at V and 2 bases at J, with 10 bases between the two ends. CDR3 sequence (DNA): TGCGCCAGCCTTAACAGGGCTGGAAACACCATATATTTT. It encodes CASLNRAGNTIYF.

J is TRBJ2-3 and V is TRBV6-1, with D unresolved. Germline loops: CDR1 MNHNS, CDR2 SASEGT. The V end was cut by 2 bases, the J end by 11 bases, with 11 bases between. The CDR3 runs to 12 residues. CDR3 DNA sequence: TGTGCCAGCAGTGAAATTCCCTTCGGGCAGTATTTT. Protein sequence: CASSEIPFGQYF.

The chain joins TRBV27 to TRBJ2-7; 7 nucleotides align to TRBD2. Germline V lookup: CDR1 MNHEY, CDR2 SMNVEV (reference sequence). This CDR3 is built from 15 residues. The junction had 8 bases not matched to a gene; V was cut back by 2 bases and J by 4 bases. CDR3 amino acids: CASSLTSVSAYEQYF. The CDR3, as DNA: TGTGCCAGCAGTTTAACTAGCGTGAGTGCATACGAGCAGTACTTC.

This clone is a singleton in its sample. The rearrangement links TRBV19 to TRBJ2-1; the match to TRBD1 covers 9 bases. V was clipped by 4 bases and J by 8 bases; unmatched bases: 12. Germline V lookup: CDR1 LNHDA, CDR2 SQIVND (reference sequence). This CDR3 spans 16 amino acids. The CDR3 reads CASSTLPGTGLDEQFF. The CDR3 coding sequence is TGTGCCAGTAGTACGCTACCTGGGACAGGGCTAGATGAGCAGTTCTTC.

The rearrangement uses TRBV9 and TRBJ2-1; weak D call: TRBD1 (6 bases). The V end was cut by 3 bases, the J end by 10 bases, with 11 bases between. This CDR3 region has 12 residues. Germline CDR1 reads SGDLS; CDR2 reads YYNGEE. CDR3 in amino acids: CASSDRAGEQFF. For the CDR3, the DNA is TGTGCCAGCAGCGACAGGGCTGGCGAGCAGTTCTTC.

The chain employs TRBV6-6 and TRBJ2-1; the match to TRBD2 covers 7 bases. J gave up 1 base and V 2 bases, and 2 bases lay outside the gene matches. CDR1 and CDR2 (germline): MNHNY, SVGAGI (reference sequence). The CDR3 contains 15 residues. CDR3 protein: CASSYAGVSYNEQFF. The CDR3 DNA follows: TGTGCCAGCAGTTACGCGGGAGTTTCCTACAATGAGCAGTTCTTC.

This clone appeared once. The identical CDR3 is also encoded by other nucleotide sequences in the sample. This chain uses TRBV19 with TRBJ2-1; the match to TRBD2 covers 12 bases. CDR3 length equals 15 residues. Germline CDR1 and CDR2: LNHDA and SQIVND (reference sequence). Losses at the gene ends were 1 base for V and 7 bases for J; bases not matched to a gene: 2. The CDR3 DNA sequence: TGTGCCAGTAGTATAGTACTAGCGGGAGGAAATGAGCAGTTCTTC. Its protein is CASSIVLAGGNEQFF.

CDR3 DNA: TGTGCCAGCAGCTCGGAAGGACAGGGCTTCTACGAGCAGTACTTC. As protein: CASSSEGQGFYEQYF. The gene calls are TRBV7-9 and TRBJ2-7; 8 bases match TRBD1. V lost 4 bases, J lost 3 bases, and 8 bases stayed unmatched. The CDR3 contains 15 residues. The germline CDR1 and CDR2 sequences are SEHNR and FQNEAQ (reference sequence).

J is TRBJ2-3 and V is TRBV29-1; no firm D call. V lost 6 bases to trimming and J lost 2 bases, with 18 bases between them. Germline V lookup: CDR1 SQVTM, CDR2 ANQGSEA. The CDR3 has 15 residues. The CDR3 bases are TGCAGCGTCGGTCCGGTGGACCGACTCACAGATACGCAGTATTTT. This codes for CSVGPVDRLTDTQYF.

The chain is built from TRBV27 and TRBJ2-3; D tentatively reads TRBD1 or TRBD2 (5 bases each). The CDR3 sequence is 12 residues long. The V gene lost 11 bases and the J gene lost 4 bases, with 13 bases spanning the gap. The germline gives CDR1 MNHEY, CDR2 SMNVEV (reference sequence). The CDR3 sequence: CASGLRADTQYF. The CDR3, as DNA: TGTGCCTCGGGGCTACGGGCAGATACGCAGTATTTT.

V and J are TRBV5-8 and TRBJ2-1, with 12 bases fitting TRBD2. Germline V gene data show CDR1 as SGHTS and CDR2 as YDEGEE. The trim removed 4 bases at V and 8 bases at J, leaving 7 bases unmatched. The CDR3 sequence is 15 residues long. CDR3 sequence reads: CASSTGTSGFDEQFF. CDR3 bases: TGTGCCAGCAGCACTGGGACTAGCGGGTTCGATGAGCAGTTCTTC.

The chain joins TRBV28 to TRBJ1-4, with TRBD1 matching 12 bases. Germline V gives CDR1 MDHEN, CDR2 SYDVKM. The CDR3 loop spans 16 amino acids. Trimming at V came to 3 bases and at J to 8 bases, leaving 7 bases not matched to a gene. The CDR3 here is CASSFPLGQGAEKLFF. The DNA for the CDR3 is TGTGCCAGCAGTTTCCCCCTGGGACAGGGGGCGGAAAAACTGTTTTTT.

The V gene is TRBV9, the J gene TRBJ2-7; TRBD2 aligns across 7 bases. The V and J ends lost 3 bases and 0 bases, in that order; junction bases with no gene match: 3. The CDR3 sequence is 14 residues long. The germline V gene has CDR1 SGDLS and CDR2 YYNGEE. The CDR3 loop reads CASSGRDYSYEQYF. The CDR3 DNA is TGTGCCAGCAGCGGCCGGGACTACTCCTACGAGCAGTACTTC. The full variable domain, completed using reference TRBV9 and TRBJ2-7, is DSGVTQTPKHLITATGQRVTLRCSPRSGDLSVYWYQQSLDQGLQFLIQYYNGEERAKGNILERFSAQQFPDLHSELNLSSLELGDSALYFCASSGRDYSYEQYFGPGTRLTVT.

The CDR3 spells CASSYGQGFYGYTF. CDR3 DNA sequence: TGTGCCAGCAGTTACGGGCAGGGCTTCTATGGCTACACCTTC. The rearrangement uses TRBV6-6 and TRBJ1-2; perhaps TRBD1 as D (5 bases). This CDR3 has 14 residues. V was pared by 2 bases and J by 4 bases, with 11 bases between. Germline CDR1 and CDR2: MNHNY and SVGAGI (reference sequence).

V and J are TRBV13 and TRBJ2-2; D possibly corresponds to TRBD2 (6 bases). This CDR3 is 14 amino acids long. The germline V gene has CDR1 PRHDT and CDR2 FYEKMQ (reference sequence). Trimming stripped 5 bases from V and 5 bases from J, with 12 bases between. CDR3 loop: CASSPGGGTGELFF. CDR3 bases: TGTGCCAGCAGCCCCGGTGGGGGGACCGGGGAGCTGTTTTTT.

In DNA, the CDR3 is TGCGCCAGCAGCGTAGGCTCGGGAGCCGGGACAGGGCTCTACGAGCAGTACTTC. Encoded protein: CASSVGSGAGTGLYEQYF. The chain joins TRBV5-1 to TRBJ2-7; 9 bases are a match to TRBD1. With 4 bases clipped from V and 3 bases from J, the junction kept 17 bases outside the gene matches. The CDR3 spans 18 residues. Germline loops: CDR1 SGHRS, CDR2 YFSETQ.

The rearrangement uses TRBV5-1 and TRBJ1-1; 7 nucleotides agree with TRBD1. The CDR3 length is 14 residues. Germline lookup yields CDR1 SGHRS and CDR2 YFSETQ. V trimming: 3 bases; J trimming: 2 bases; junction bases outside the gene matches: 4. The DNA for the CDR3 is TGCGCCAGCAGCTGGACAGGAGCTAACACTGAAGCTTTCTTT. Translation: CASSWTGANTEAFF.

This sequence joins TRBV7-9 and TRBJ2-1; TRBD2 matches 11 bases. The CDR3 loop spans 18 amino acids. Germline assignment: CDR1 SEHNR and CDR2 FQNEAQ (reference sequence). V shed 4 bases and J 0 bases; nucleotides not matched to a gene: 8. The CDR3 protein is CASSSPGSGRASYNEQFF. CDR3 nucleotide sequence: TGTGCCAGCAGCTCCCCGGGTAGCGGGAGGGCCTCCTACAATGAGCAGTTCTTC.

The chain links TRBV13 to TRBJ2-7; a weak D match, TRBD1 (5 bases). V dropped 0 bases and J dropped 2 bases, with 11 bases sitting between them. The germline CDR1 and CDR2 sequences are PRHDT and FYEKMQ (reference sequence). This CDR3 has 15 amino acids. The CDR3 loop reads CASSLGGDTPYEQYF. Here the CDR3 DNA reads TGTGCCAGCAGCTTAGGAGGGGATACCCCCTACGAGCAGTACTTC.

This sequence joins TRBV15 and TRBJ1-5, with 8 bases lining up with TRBD1. Trimming at V came to 8 bases and at J to 5 bases, leaving 5 bases not matched to a gene. The CDR3 sequence is 13 residues long. Germline assignment: CDR1 LNHNV and CDR2 YYDKDF (reference sequence). The CDR3 loop is CATRTGRDQPQHF. CDR3 sequence (DNA): TGTGCCACCCGGACAGGGAGGGATCAGCCCCAGCATTTT.

This chain joins TRBV19 and TRBJ2-1; D gene ambiguous. Per germline, CDR1 LNHDA and CDR2 SQIVND (reference sequence). The CDR3 is 15 residues long. The V end was cut by 3 bases, the J end by 4 bases, with 13 bases between. For the CDR3, the DNA is TGTGCCAGTAGTATCTCCTCGACCGGATACAATGAGCAGTTCTTC. It encodes CASSISSTGYNEQFF. The full variable domain, with the rest looked up from reference TRBV19 and TRBJ2-1, is DGGITQSPKYLFRKEGQNVTLSCEQNLNHDAMYWYRQDPGQGLRLIYYSQIVNDFQKGDIAEGYSVSREKKESFPLTVTSAQKNPTAFYLCASSISSTGYNEQFFGPGTRLTVL.

This clone was detected only once. The chain joins TRBV13 to TRBJ2-5; D unresolved. V was cut by 5 bases and J by 2 bases, with 15 bases left in between. Germline loops: CDR1 PRHDT, CDR2 FYEKMQ (reference sequence). The length of the CDR3 is 15 residues. CDR3 sequence (DNA): TGTGCCAGCAGCCTCAGGTTGAGGCCGCAAGAGACCCAGTACTTC. Translation: CASSLRLRPQETQYF.

The chain carries TRBV19 and TRBJ2-1, with 14 bases fitting TRBD2. This CDR3 contains 19 residues. The V and J ends lost 3 bases and 6 bases, in that order; junction bases with no gene match: 13. Germline lookup yields CDR1 LNHDA and CDR2 SQIVND (reference sequence). CDR3 sequence (DNA): TGTGCCAGTAGTATTAGGCCGCCGGGACTAGCGGGAGAAGGCAATGAGCAGTTCTTC. Protein product: CASSIRPPGLAGEGNEQFF.

This rearrangement joins TRBV5-1 to TRBJ1-3, with unresolved D. Germline V gene lookup returns CDR1 SGHRS and CDR2 YFSETQ. Trimming left V 0 bases short and J 0 bases short, with 13 bases between. This CDR3 has 17 residues. The CDR3 nucleotides are TGCGCCAGCAGCTTGGAGGAGGCCTTACTCTCTGGAAACACCATATATTTT. As protein: CASSLEEALLSGNTIYF.

The rearrangement uses TRBV5-8 and TRBJ2-7, with a possible D match to TRBD1 (6 bases). In germline, CDR1 is SGHTS, CDR2 YDEGEE. Trimming shortened V by 3 bases and J by 4 bases, and 11 bases separated the two germline ends. The CDR3 is 13 amino acids. CDR3 sequence (DNA): TGTGCCAGCAGCTCAGGGGAGCGGTACGAGCAGTACTTC. As protein: CASSSGERYEQYF. The complete variable domain, with remaining parts taken from reference TRBV5-8 and TRBJ2-7, reads EAGVTQSPTHLIKTRGQQATLRCSPISGHTSVYWYQQALGLGLQFLLWYDEGEERNRGNFPPRFSGRQFPNYSSELNVNALELEDSALYLCASSSGERYEQYFGPGTRLTVT.

With respect to this clone: Other DNA sequences within the sample encode an identical CDR3. J is TRBJ2-1 and V is TRBV28; possibly TRBD2 for D (6 bases). The V gene's germline CDR1 is MDHEN and CDR2 SYDVKM. CDR3 size: 13 residues. The V gene lost 6 bases and the J gene lost 4 bases, with 10 bases spanning the gap. The CDR3 DNA reads TGTGCCAGCAGCGGGACTGGGTACAATGAGCAGTTCTTC. Protein product: CASSGTGYNEQFF.

The rearrangement joins TRBV27 to TRBJ2-7; no clear D. V was shortened by 3 bases and J by 4 bases, with 13 bases between the two germline ends. The CDR3 has 14 residues. Germline V gives CDR1 MNHEY, CDR2 SMNVEV (reference sequence). CDR3 loop: CASSFGPTQYEQYF. DNA of the CDR3: TGTGCCAGCAGTTTCGGACCAACCCAATACGAGCAGTACTTC.